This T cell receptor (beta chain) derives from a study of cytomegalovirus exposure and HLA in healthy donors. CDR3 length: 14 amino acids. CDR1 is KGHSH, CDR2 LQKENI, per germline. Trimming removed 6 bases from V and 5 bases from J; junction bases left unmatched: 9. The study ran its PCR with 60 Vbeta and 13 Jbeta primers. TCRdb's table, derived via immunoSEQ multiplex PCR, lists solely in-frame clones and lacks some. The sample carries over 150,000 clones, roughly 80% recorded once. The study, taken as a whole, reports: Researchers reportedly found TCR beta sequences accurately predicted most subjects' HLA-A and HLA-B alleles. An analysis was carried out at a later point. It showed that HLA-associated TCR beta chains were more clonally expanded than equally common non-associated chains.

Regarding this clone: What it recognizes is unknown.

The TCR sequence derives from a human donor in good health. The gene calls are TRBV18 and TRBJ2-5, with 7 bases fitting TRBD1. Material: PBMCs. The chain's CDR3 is CASSHRDRTETQYF. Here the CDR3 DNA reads TGTGCCAGCTCTCACCGGGACAGAACGGAGACCCAGTACTTC.